This T cell receptor beta chain was documented in a study of blood T cell repertoires in COVID-19. Turning to this clone: This specimen includes other DNA sequences encoding the same CDR3.

Sequencing was performed with immunoSEQ multiplex PCR; in TCRdb, only in-frame clones are kept and a portion is missing. The sample consists of hundreds of thousands of clones, approximately 86% of them appearing once. The sequenced material came from peripheral blood. This clonotype originated in a man between 65 and 85 years old with acute or convalescent COVID-19.

CDR3 sequence (DNA): TGTGCCAGCAGTCATCGGACACTGAACACCGGGGAGCTGTTTTTT. Translation gives CASSHRTLNTGELFF. The chain is built from TRBV6-5 and TRBJ2-2, with a tentative D call TRBD1 (5 bases). Germline V lookup: CDR1 MNHEY, CDR2 SVGAGI. This CDR3 contains 15 residues. V was cut by 5 bases and J by 1 base, with 11 bases left in between.